Included here is one T cell receptor beta chain sequence, with context. Antigen unknown. Naive CD8+ T cells had a CD45RO-CCR7+CD27+CD95- phenotype. In preparing the TRB cDNA libraries, 5' RACE with UMI labels was used. Reanalyzing the 5' RACE reads, TCRdb keeps one entry per CDR3 protein, without DNA. The sample table sets out over 100,000 distinct CDR3 sequences. This sample is part of a study of CXCR3-negative and CXCR3-positive naive CD8 T cells. Germline values: CDR1 LNHDA, CDR2 SQIVND (reference sequence). The CDR3 has 15 amino acids. Whole-study findings and limits: Diversity was high in both naive subsets and much lower in memory cells. Naive subsets had comparable surface CD5; TCR strength was inferred from TRB CDR3 properties.

The rearrangement joins TRBV19 to TRBJ1-1. This sequence originates from a human donor in good health. Some clones in this sample may be carry-over from other donors' samples. Sequenced: naive CXCR3- CD8+ T cells from blood. As for subset: CD45RO-CCR7+CD27+CD95- naive CD8+ T cells lacking CXCR3 (TNR3-). This chain's CDR3 is CASSILGSMNTEAFF.